This entry lists 5 T cell receptor beta chains sequenced from one sample in a study of Ad26.COV2.S vaccination and SARS-CoV-2 variants. Data came from immunoSEQ multiplex PCR; TCRdb stores just in-frame clones and leaves some out. The repertoire holds about 350,000 clones, with 65% to 90% as singletons. Noted treatment: approximately 18 received Ad26.COV2.S at low or high dose, single or two shots; 5 received placebo; per-sample allocation not given. Day 63 following the first vaccine or placebo injection was when the samples were taken. Sample: peripheral blood, taken in a trial of Ad26.COV2.S vaccine versus placebo. These receptors came from a person aged 18-65 years who received the Ad26.COV2.S COVID-19 vaccine or a placebo.

This chain links TRBV2 with TRBJ1-5; the D is unclear. The CDR3 length is 14 residues. Germline loops: CDR1 SNHLY, CDR2 FYNNEI. Trimming shortened V by 4 bases and J by 5 bases, and 12 bases separated the two germline ends. CDR3 residues: CASSGWGIDQPQHF. CDR3 nucleotide sequence: TGTGCCAGCAGTGGGTGGGGTATAGATCAGCCCCAGCATTTT.

The chain links TRBV7-8 to TRBJ2-7; a possible D gene is TRBD2 (5 bases). The CDR3 runs to 13 residues. With 1 base removed from V and 4 bases from J, the gap between germline ends came to 8 bases. Looked up from germline, CDR1 is SGHVS and CDR2 is FQNEAQ. The chain's CDR3 is CASSLGRRYEQYF. The CDR3 nucleotides are TGTGCCAGCAGCTTAGGTAGGAGGTACGAGCAGTACTTC.

The genes are TRBV19 and TRBJ1-5; D not resolved. V lost 3 bases and J 7 bases, leaving 13 bases between the germline ends. The CDR3 consists of 14 residues. The V gene's germline CDR1 is LNHDA and CDR2 SQIVND (reference sequence). CDR3 DNA sequence: TGTGCCAGTAGTATCGGCCAGTCTAGACAGCCCCAGCATTTT. Amino acids: CASSIGQSRQPQHF.

This clone was observed once. CDR3 amino acids: CATQEWGGSSGTDTQYF. The CDR3 nucleotides are TGTGCCACGCAAGAGTGGGGGGGTTCTAGCGGTACAGATACGCAGTATTTT. J is TRBJ2-3 and V is TRBV7-9; 7 nucleotides agree with TRBD2. This CDR3 region has 17 residues. Looked up from germline, CDR1 is SEHNR and CDR2 is FQNEAQ (reference sequence). J gave up 3 bases and V 10 bases, and 19 bases lay outside the gene matches.

V and J are TRBV10-3 and TRBJ2-7; TRBD1 might be the D (6 bases). Trimming cost V 10 bases and J 0 bases, with 10 bases left between them. The germline CDR1 and CDR2 sequences are ENHRY and SYGVKD. This CDR3 contains 12 residues. The CDR3 DNA is TGTGCCACCGCAGGGGACTCCTACGAGCAGTACTTC. This codes for CATAGDSYEQYF.